A selection of T cell receptor beta chains follows, all from one sample in a study of blood T cell repertoires in COVID-19. This table comes from immunoSEQ multiplex PCR, and its TCRdb copy is limited to in-frame clones, with some not included. This table holds approximately 85,000 clones, just over 85% found once. Sequencing input: peripheral blood. The receptors were sampled from a woman at least 80 years old in a cohort sampled during active or convalescent COVID-19. Both conserved end residues are part of each CDR3. A D gene is named only where the DNA matches it firmly. The size of a clone is reported for some rows only, either as once, few or many, or as a class for expanded clones.

d_call	clone_size	v_call	j_call	cdr3_aa	cdr3_nt
TRBD1	few	TRBV7-9	TRBJ1-1	CASSLRTGWGAFF	TGTGCCAGCAGCCTACGGACAGGGTGGGGAGCTTTCTTT
-	-	TRBV7-6	TRBJ2-1	CASSLVFGVDNEQFF	TGTGCCAGCAGCTTAGTTTTCGGGGTCGACAATGAGCAGTTCTTC
-	-	TRBV5-1	TRBJ2-1	CASSAGIEQFF	TGCGCCAGCAGCGCAGGAATTGAGCAGTTCTTC
-	-	TRBV27	TRBJ1-4	CASSAAGPNEKLFF	TGTGCCAGCAGTGCGGCCGGCCCGAATGAAAAACTGTTTTTT
TRBD1	-	TRBV30	TRBJ1-1	CAWAGQGNTEAFF	TGTGCCTGGGCGGGACAGGGGAACACTGAAGCTTTCTTT
TRBD1	-	TRBV19	TRBJ1-2	CASRFTGGNGYTF	TGTGCCAGTAGATTCACAGGGGGGAATGGCTACACCTTC
-	once	TRBV29-1	TRBJ2-3	CSVEAGGEDTQYF	TGCAGCGTTGAGGCAGGAGGTGAAGATACGCAGTATTTT
TRBD1	-	TRBV6-6	TRBJ2-5	CASEGGTKETQYF	TGTGCCAGCGAAGGGGGCACCAAGGAGACCCAGTACTTC
-	once	TRBV24-1	TRBJ2-1	CATSDPGHYNEQFF	TGTGCCACCAGTGATCCGGGACATTACAATGAGCAGTTCTTC
TRBD1	once	TRBV18	TRBJ2-1	CASSPLGQDYNEQFF	TGTGCCAGCTCACCACTTGGACAGGACTACAATGAGCAGTTCTTC
TRBD2	-	TRBV2	TRBJ2-2	CASQGLAATGELFF	TGTGCCAGCCAGGGACTAGCGGCTACCGGGGAGCTGTTTTTT
-	-	TRBV19	TRBJ2-2	CASRQTNTGELFF	TGTGCCAGTAGACAGACGAACACCGGGGAGCTGTTTTTT
TRBD1	once	TRBV2	TRBJ1-5	CASGETGGNQPQHF	TGTGCCAGCGGGGAGACAGGGGGCAATCAGCCCCAGCATTTT
-	-	TRBV11-2	TRBJ1-2	CASSLSQGFNYGYTF	TGTGCCAGCAGCTTAAGCCAGGGGTTTAACTATGGCTACACCTTC
-	-	TRBV27	TRBJ1-5	CASSSRGSKQPQHF	TGTGCCAGCAGTTCCAGGGGAAGTAAACAGCCCCAGCATTTT
-	-	TRBV3-1/TRBV3-2	TRBJ1-2	CASSLQDLVGYTF	TGTGCCAGCAGCCTTCAGGATTTGGTTGGCTACACCTTC
-	-	TRBV6-1	TRBJ2-1	CASSEALRVRQTYNEQFF	TGTGCCAGCAGTGAAGCGCTTCGGGTCAGACAGACCTACAATGAGCAGTTCTTC
TRBD2	-	TRBV19	TRBJ2-1	CASSPQGLSNNEQFF	TGTGCCAGTAGTCCGCAGGGACTATCCAACAATGAGCAGTTCTTC
-	-	TRBV3-1/TRBV3-2	TRBJ1-3	CASSHRETGNTIYF	TGTGCCAGCAGCCACCGAGAGACTGGAAACACCATATATTTT
TRBD1	-	TRBV24-1	TRBJ2-5	CATSDLGTGGQETQYF	TGTGCCACCAGTGATTTAGGAACAGGGGGCCAAGAGACCCAGTACTTC
-	-	TRBV27	TRBJ1-5	CASSSLPTGNNQPQHF	TGTGCCAGCAGTTCCCTACCGACAGGCAACAATCAGCCCCAGCATTTT
TRBD1	-	TRBV6-1	TRBJ2-7	CASRTGAKEQYF	TGTGCCAGCAGGACAGGGGCCAAGGAGCAGTACTTC
-	-	TRBV29-1	TRBJ1-1	CSVYQVGEAFF	TGCAGCGTTTATCAGGTGGGTGAAGCTTTCTTT
TRBD1	-	TRBV18	TRBJ2-5	CASSGRTGTQETQYF	TGTGCCAGCTCAGGTAGGACAGGGACGCAAGAGACCCAGTACTTC
TRBD2	-	TRBV28	TRBJ2-7	CASVSGIYEQYF	TGTGCCAGCGTTAGCGGGATCTACGAGCAGTACTTC
TRBD1	-	TRBV11-3	TRBJ1-2	CASSLGLTGTNYGYTF	TGTGCCAGCAGCTTAGGACTGACAGGGACAAACTATGGCTACACCTTC
-	few	TRBV28	TRBJ1-1	CASSPGGGRAFF	TGTGCCAGCAGTCCCGGTGGCGGTAGGGCTTTCTTT
-	-	TRBV3-1/TRBV3-2	TRBJ1-6	CASSQGLNSPLHF	TGTGCCAGCAGCCAGGGACTGAATTCACCCCTCCACTTT
TRBD2	-	TRBV5-4	TRBJ2-7	CASSSTGGPPLEQYF	TGTGCCAGCAGCTCGACGGGAGGGCCTCCTCTCGAGCAGTACTTC
-	once	TRBV3-1/TRBV3-2	TRBJ2-1	CASSQDPRIAEPKVGEQFF	TGTGCCAGCAGCCAAGACCCCCGAATAGCGGAACCGAAAGTCGGTGAGCAGTTCTTC
TRBD1	few	TRBV7-9	TRBJ1-5	CASSLAGTGDQPQHF	TGTGCCAGCAGCTTAGCAGGTACAGGGGATCAGCCCCAGCATTTT
TRBD2	once	TRBV2	TRBJ2-2	CASIAGLSTGELFF	TGTGCCAGCATAGCGGGACTATCGACCGGGGAGCTGTTTTTT
TRBD1	-	TRBV5-1	TRBJ2-1	CASTQRDRANEQFF	TGCGCCAGCACCCAGCGGGACAGGGCGAATGAGCAGTTCTTC
-	-	TRBV6-6	TRBJ1-1	CASSLKGGNTEAFF	TGTGCCAGCAGTTTGAAAGGGGGAAACACTGAAGCTTTCTTT
TRBD1	-	TRBV6-4	TRBJ2-7	CASSDSPPGTDLHEQYF	TGTGCCAGCAGTGACTCACCTCCCGGGACAGACCTCCACGAGCAGTACTTC
-	-	TRBV11-2	TRBJ2-2	CASSLAGTGELFF	TGTGCCAGCAGCTTAGCAGGGACCGGGGAGCTGTTTTTT
TRBD2	-	TRBV30	TRBJ2-7	CAWSVPKFGTRSYEQYF	TGTGCCTGGAGTGTACCAAAGTTTGGGACTAGAAGTTACGAGCAGTACTTC
-	-	TRBV5-1	TRBJ1-1	CASSPEGDTEAFF	TGCGCCAGCAGCCCGGAGGGAGACACTGAAGCTTTCTTT
TRBD1	-	TRBV6-6	TRBJ1-5	CASSPTGTGGNQPQHF	TGTGCCAGCAGTCCTACCGGGACAGGGGGCAATCAGCCCCAGCATTTT
TRBD2	-	TRBV7-3	TRBJ2-1	CASNPGLAGGEQFF	TGTGCCAGCAACCCGGGACTAGCGGGAGGTGAGCAGTTCTTC
TRBD1	-	TRBV7-9	TRBJ2-5	CASSPGTGGSGTQYF	TGTGCCAGCAGCCCCGGGACAGGGGGCTCGGGGACCCAGTACTTC
TRBD1	-	TRBV5-1	TRBJ1-2	CASSLNPTGEDGYTF	TGCGCCAGCAGCCTAAATCCGACAGGGGAAGATGGCTACACCTTC
-	-	TRBV7-9	TRBJ1-1	CASSLVQGRNTEAFF	TGTGCCAGCAGCTTAGTTCAGGGGCGGAACACTGAAGCTTTCTTT
-	-	TRBV5-1	TRBJ2-2	CASSSGGGGELFF	TGCGCCAGCAGCTCTGGAGGCGGAGGGGAGCTGTTTTTT
-	-	TRBV4-1	TRBJ2-3	CASSQDIGEVDTQYF	TGCGCCAGCAGCCAAGATATAGGGGAGGTAGATACGCAGTATTTT
TRBD1	-	TRBV5-1	TRBJ2-5	CASAKAGTEETQYF	TGCGCCAGCGCCAAAGCTGGGACAGAAGAGACCCAGTACTTC
-	few	TRBV7-3	TRBJ1-2	CASSLYQQVGYTF	TGTGCCAGCAGCTTATACCAGCAGGTTGGCTACACCTTC
-	-	TRBV29-1	TRBJ1-4	CSVQGLNEKLFF	TGCAGCGTTCAGGGGCTGAATGAAAAACTGTTTTTT
TRBD1	-	TRBV7-3	TRBJ2-1	CASSSTGGARNEQFF	TGTGCCAGCAGCTCGACAGGGGGCGCGAGGAATGAGCAGTTCTTC